The rows below give T cell receptor beta chains drawn from one sample of a study of blood T cells in healthy people across ages. One entry per CDR3 protein results from TCRdb running MiXCR on the 5' RACE reads. Here the sample spans 850,000 to 1,100,000 distinct CDR3 sequences, under 40% being singletons. Source material: blood. These receptors were taken from a man younger than 30 in good health. Each CDR3 is given with its conserved first and last residue. D genes are given only for firm matches. The size of a clone is reported for some rows only, either as once, few or many, or as a class for expanded clones.

v_gene,j_gene,abundance,d_gene,CDR3aa,CDR3nt
TRBV15,TRBJ1-5,NA,NA,CATSPQGTLNQPQHF,TGTGCCACCAGCCCACAGGGCACCCTCAATCAGCCCCAGCATTTT
TRBV20-1,TRBJ1-1,NA,NA,CSARSSWEAFF,TGCAGTGCCCGGTCCTCCTGGGAAGCTTTCTTT
TRBV29-1,TRBJ1-1,few,TRBD1,CSVSYRRTGPEAFF,TGCAGCGTCTCTTACCGAAGGACAGGGCCTGAAGCTTTCTTT
TRBV20-1,TRBJ2-1,NA,TRBD2,CSASGRAGGPSNEQFF,TGCAGTGCTAGCGGACGAGCGGGGGGGCCGAGCAATGAGCAGTTCTTC
TRBV6-1,TRBJ1-2,few,NA,CASSDPGPFIYGYTF,TGTGCCAGCAGTGACCCGGGGCCGTTTATCTATGGCTACACCTTC
TRBV4-2,TRBJ1-4,few,NA,CASSRPSGTNEKLFF,TGTGCCAGCAGCCGACCCTCCGGGACAAATGAAAAACTGTTTTTT
TRBV5-1,TRBJ2-7,medium-sized,NA,CASSSSYEQYF,TGCGCCAGCTCGAGTTCCTACGAGCAGTACTTC
TRBV20-1,TRBJ1-6,few,TRBD1,CSASAGTGNSPLHF,TGCAGTGCTTCTGCCGGGACAGGGAATTCACCCCTCCACTTT
TRBV5-1,TRBJ1-1,NA,TRBD1,CASSLGTAVMNTEAFF,TGCGCCAGCAGTCTCGGGACAGCTGTAATGAACACTGAAGCTTTCTTT
TRBV9,TRBJ2-1,few,NA,CANSVGASRTDNEQFF,TGTGCCAACAGCGTAGGGGCTAGTCGGACCGACAATGAGCAGTTCTTC
TRBV20-1,TRBJ2-5,NA,NA,CSARGLREPPDTQYF,TGCAGTGCTAGAGGTTTGAGGGAACCGCCCGACACCCAGTACTTC
TRBV7-9,TRBJ2-5,NA,TRBD2,CASSITSLAEKKETQYF,TGTGCCAGCAGCATAACATCACTAGCGGAGAAAAAAGAGACCCAGTACTTC